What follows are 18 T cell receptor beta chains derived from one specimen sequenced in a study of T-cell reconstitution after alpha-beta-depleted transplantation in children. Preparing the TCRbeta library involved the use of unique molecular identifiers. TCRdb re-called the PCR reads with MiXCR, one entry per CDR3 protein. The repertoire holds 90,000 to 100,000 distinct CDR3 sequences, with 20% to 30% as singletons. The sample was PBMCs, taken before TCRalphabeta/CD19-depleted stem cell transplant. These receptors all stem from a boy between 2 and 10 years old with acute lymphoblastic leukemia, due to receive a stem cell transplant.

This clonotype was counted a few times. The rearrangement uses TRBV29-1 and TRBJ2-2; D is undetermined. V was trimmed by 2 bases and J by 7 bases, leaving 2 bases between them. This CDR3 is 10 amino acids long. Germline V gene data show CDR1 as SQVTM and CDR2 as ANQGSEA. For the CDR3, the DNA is TGCAGCGTTGAATACGGGGAGCTGTTTTTT. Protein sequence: CSVEYGELFF.

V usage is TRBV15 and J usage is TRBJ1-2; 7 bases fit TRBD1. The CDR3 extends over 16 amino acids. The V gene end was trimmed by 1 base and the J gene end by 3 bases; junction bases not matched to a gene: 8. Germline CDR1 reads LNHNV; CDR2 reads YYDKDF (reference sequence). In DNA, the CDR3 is TGTGCCACCAGCAGAGGGAACAGGGGCCTGGACTATGGCTACACCTTC. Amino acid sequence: CATSRGNRGLDYGYTF.

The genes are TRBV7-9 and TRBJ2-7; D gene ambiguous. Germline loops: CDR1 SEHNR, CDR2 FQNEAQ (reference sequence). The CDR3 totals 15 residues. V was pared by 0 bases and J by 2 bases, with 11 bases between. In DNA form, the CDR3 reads TGTGCCAGCAGCTTAGCGTTGCCAGGACCCTACGAGCAGTACTTC. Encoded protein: CASSLALPGPYEQYF.

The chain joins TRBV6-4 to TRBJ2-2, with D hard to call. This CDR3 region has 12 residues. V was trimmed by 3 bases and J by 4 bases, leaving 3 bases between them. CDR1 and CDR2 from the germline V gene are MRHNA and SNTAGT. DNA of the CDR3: TGTGCCAGCAGTGAGGGCACCGGGGAGCTGTTTTTT. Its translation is CASSEGTGELFF.

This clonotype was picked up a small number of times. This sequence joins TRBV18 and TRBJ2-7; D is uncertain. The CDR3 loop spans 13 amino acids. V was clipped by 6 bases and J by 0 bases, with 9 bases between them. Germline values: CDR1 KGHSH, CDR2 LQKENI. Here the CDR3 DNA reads TGTGCCAGCTCGCGAGAAGTCTCCTACGAGCAGTACTTC. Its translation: CASSREVSYEQYF.

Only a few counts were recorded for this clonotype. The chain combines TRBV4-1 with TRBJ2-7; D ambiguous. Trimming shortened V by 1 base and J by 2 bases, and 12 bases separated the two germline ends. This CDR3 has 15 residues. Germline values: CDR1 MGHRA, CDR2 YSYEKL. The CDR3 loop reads CASSQAPVHPYEQYF. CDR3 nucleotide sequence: TGCGCCAGCAGCCAAGCACCGGTGCACCCCTACGAGCAGTACTTC.

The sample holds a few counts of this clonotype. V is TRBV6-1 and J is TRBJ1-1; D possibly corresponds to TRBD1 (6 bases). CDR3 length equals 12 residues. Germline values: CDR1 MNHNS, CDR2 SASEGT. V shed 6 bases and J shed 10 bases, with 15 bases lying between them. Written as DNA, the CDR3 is TGTGCCAGCAGAGGCCAGGGACAAGTAGCTTTCTTT. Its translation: CASRGQGQVAFF.

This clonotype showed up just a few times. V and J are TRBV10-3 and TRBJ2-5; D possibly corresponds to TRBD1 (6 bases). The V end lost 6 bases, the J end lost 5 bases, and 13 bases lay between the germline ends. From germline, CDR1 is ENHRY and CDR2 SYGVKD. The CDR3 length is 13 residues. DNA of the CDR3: TGTGCCATCAGCAGACAGGAAAGGGAGACCCAGTACTTC. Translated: CAISRQERETQYF.

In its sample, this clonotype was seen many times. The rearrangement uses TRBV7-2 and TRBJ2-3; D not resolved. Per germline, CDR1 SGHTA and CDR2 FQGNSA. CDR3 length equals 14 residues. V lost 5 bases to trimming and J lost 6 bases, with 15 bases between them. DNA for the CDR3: TGTGCCAGCAGCCTATTGGACCCGAGGGATACGCAGTATTTT. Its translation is CASSLLDPRDTQYF.

The CDR3 DNA sequence: TGTGCCAGCAGTTACCAAGCAGCTACCTATGGCTACACCTTC. Its translation: CASSYQAATYGYTF. V gene TRBV11-2 combines with J gene TRBJ1-2; D not certain. The CDR3 length is 14 residues. With 6 bases removed from V and 4 bases from J, the gap between germline ends came to 15 bases. Per the germline V gene, CDR1 is SGHAT and CDR2 is FQNNGV. Filled out from reference TRBV11-2 and TRBJ1-2, the complete variable domain reads EAGVAQSPRYKIIEKRQSVAFWCNPISGHATLYWYQQILGQGPKLLIQFQNNGVVDDSQLPKDRFSAERLKGVDSTLKIQPAKLEDSAVYLCASSYQAATYGYTFGSGTRLTVV.

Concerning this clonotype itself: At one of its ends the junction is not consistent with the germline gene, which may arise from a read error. The CDR3 sequence is CASYRGLAEARDF. CDR3 coding DNA: TGTGCCAGCTACCGTGGGCTAGCGGAAGCTCGAGACTTC. The chain links TRBV2 to TRBJ2-1; 7 bases line up with TRBD2. Germline V lookup: CDR1 SNHLY, CDR2 FYNNEI. This CDR3 has 13 residues.

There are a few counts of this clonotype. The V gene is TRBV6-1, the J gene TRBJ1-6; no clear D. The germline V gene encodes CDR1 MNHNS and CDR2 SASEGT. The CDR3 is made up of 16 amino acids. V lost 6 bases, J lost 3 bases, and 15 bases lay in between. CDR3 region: CASRADGRLYNSPLHF. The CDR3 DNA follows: TGTGCCAGCAGGGCAGATGGACGGCTCTATAATTCACCCCTCCACTTT.

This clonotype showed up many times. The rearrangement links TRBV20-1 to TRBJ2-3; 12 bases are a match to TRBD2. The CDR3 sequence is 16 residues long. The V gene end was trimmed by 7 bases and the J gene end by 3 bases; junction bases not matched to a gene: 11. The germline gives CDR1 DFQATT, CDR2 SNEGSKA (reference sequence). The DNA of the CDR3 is TGCAGTGGGGGACTAGCGGGTAATCCTGGGACAGATACGCAGTATTTT. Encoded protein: CSGGLAGNPGTDTQYF.

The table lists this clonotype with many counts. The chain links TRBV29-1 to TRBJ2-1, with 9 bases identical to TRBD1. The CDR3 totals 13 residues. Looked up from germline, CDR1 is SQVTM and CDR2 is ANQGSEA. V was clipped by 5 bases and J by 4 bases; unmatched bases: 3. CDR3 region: CSVQTGGYNEQFF. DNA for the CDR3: TGCAGCGTTCAGACAGGGGGTTACAATGAGCAGTTCTTC.

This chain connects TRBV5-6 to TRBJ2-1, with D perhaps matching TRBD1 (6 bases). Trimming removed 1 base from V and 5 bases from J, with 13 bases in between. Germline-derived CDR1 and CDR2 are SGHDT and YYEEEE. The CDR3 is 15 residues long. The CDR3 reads CASSLRAGVNNEQFF. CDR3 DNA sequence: TGTGCCAGCAGCTTGAGGGCAGGGGTGAACAATGAGCAGTTCTTC.

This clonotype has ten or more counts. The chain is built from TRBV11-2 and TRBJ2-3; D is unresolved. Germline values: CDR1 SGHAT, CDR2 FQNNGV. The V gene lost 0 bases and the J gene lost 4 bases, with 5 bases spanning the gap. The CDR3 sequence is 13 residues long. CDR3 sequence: CASSLDIPDTQYF. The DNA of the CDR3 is TGTGCCAGCAGCTTAGATATCCCAGATACGCAGTATTTT.

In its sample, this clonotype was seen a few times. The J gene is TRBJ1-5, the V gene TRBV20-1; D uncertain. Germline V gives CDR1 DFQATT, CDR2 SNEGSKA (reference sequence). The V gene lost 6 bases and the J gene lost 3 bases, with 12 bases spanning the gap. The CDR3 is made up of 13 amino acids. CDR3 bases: TGCAGTGCCGGCGACCGTGTCAATCAGCCCCAGCATTTT. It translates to CSAGDRVNQPQHF.

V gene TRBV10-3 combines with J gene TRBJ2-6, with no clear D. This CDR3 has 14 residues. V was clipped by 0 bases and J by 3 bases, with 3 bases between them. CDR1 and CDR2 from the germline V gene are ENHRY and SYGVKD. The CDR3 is CAISESSGANVLTF. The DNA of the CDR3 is TGTGCCATCAGTGAGTCGAGTGGGGCCAACGTCCTGACTTTC.